The entry below describes one TCR beta chain. Its antigen specificity is not known. Base qualities are not at hand, and no much larger clone is one base apart. Each collaborating institution followed its own protocols to collect whole blood in K2EDTA tubes. For TCRbeta analysis, collaborators shipped samples in one of three forms: frozen whole blood, isolated PBMCs, or DNA extracted from either of those sample types. This record belongs to a study of blood T cell repertoires in COVID-19 (dated by TCRdb to 2018 to 2021). Turning to the overall study: The collaborator samples originated in the United States, Italy and Spain and spanned the acute and convalescent phases of COVID-19. The prospective study material was composed of cDNA or gDNA derived from T cells, B-cell-depleted T cells, or PBMCs. Deeply sampled blood TCRbeta repertoires from subjects exposed to, actively infected with, or recovered from COVID-19 were included in the dataset. The repertoires were made available in a free public database intended to serve as a resource for research on the immune response to SARS-CoV-2. Samples came from the ongoing ImmuneRACE study (first 160 participants) plus 1,254 subjects from 6 global collaborators. Nearly every sample came with metadata listing a de-identified subject ID, COVID-19 status, age in years and sex. Where available, HLA class I and class II types were obtained from metadata supplied by the sample provider rather than from assay-based typing. General study outcomes and caveats: Clinical and demographic metadata were provided uncurated, with the amount varying by source and participant.

TCRbeta CDR3 regions were amplified from genomic DNA using the immunoSEQ Assay, a bias-controlled multiplex PCR. As for how the authors treated the data: The number of nucleated cells in each sample was estimated from the amplification of reference gene primers within the assay. To quantify the absolute abundance of each unique TCRbeta CDR3 rearrangement, sequence reads were collapsed and filtered. Productive Simpson clonality was computed per sample as the square root of Simpson's diversity index over productive rearrangements. What TCRdb holds here is the immuneACCESS table cut down to in-frame rearrangements. Part of the clones is not present; checked against another copy, under half of the missing clones reflect an unresolved V gene, and the others are unexplained. V and J calls and clone size come straight from that table; D and trimming were deduced from the DNA. For this sample there are 120,000 or so clones; roughly 69% appear just once. The ten largest clonotypes hold approximately 2.1% of the sample.

The source of this sequence is a woman aged 70 to 79 with acute or convalescent COVID-19. Specimen: peripheral blood.

The CDR3 region has the sequence CASNSQGEETQYF. Read as DNA, the sequence is TGTGCCAGTAATTCACAGGGAGAAGAGACCCAGTACTTC. Recombination connected TRBV19 to TRBJ2-5; perhaps TRBD1 is the D gene, with 6 bases matching. From the cysteine up to the phenylalanine, the CDR3 has a length of 13 residues. Only the CDR3 DNA stays, 39 bases, in frame from base 1. V loses 7 bases of germline sequence and J loses 3 bases, and the interval between the two ends is 12 bases. CDR1 and CDR2 were assigned from the germline V gene (reference sequence) as LNHDA and SQIVND.